These 31 T cell receptor beta chains came from one sample sequenced in a study of molecular identifiers for immune sequencing clone quantification. A single record per CDR3 protein comes from TCRdb applying MiXCR to the PCR reads. Of about half a million distinct CDR3 sequences listed, around a fifth are singletons. The source material was naive CD8+ T cells from blood, with Jurkat cell RNA spiked in. Subset described: FACS-sorted CD8+CD4-CCR7+CD45RA+ naive T cells. The receptors come from a human donor in good health. Some libraries in this study had Jurkat cell RNA spiked in.

The chain links TRBV12-3 or TRBV12-4 to TRBJ1-5, with TRBD1 as a possible D gene (6 bases). The V end was cut by 1 base, the J end by 10 bases, with 14 bases between. The CDR3 length is 14 residues. CDR3 amino acids: CASSLVGHWEPQHF. In DNA, the CDR3 is TGTGCCAGCAGTTTAGTGGGACACTGGGAACCCCAGCATTTT.

At least ten counts were recorded for this clonotype. The chain carries TRBV27 and TRBJ2-7, with 8 bases aligning to TRBD2. V was pared by 6 bases and J by 0 bases, with 13 bases of the junction left unmatched. Germline-derived CDR1 and CDR2 are MNHEY and SMNVEV (reference sequence). This CDR3 is built from 17 residues. The CDR3 DNA reads TGTGCCAGCAGAGGAGACAGCGGGAGTTTGAGCTCCTACGAGCAGTACTTC. It is translated as CASRGDSGSLSSYEQYF.

Turning to this clonotype: A single base separates this from a much larger clone, so it may be a read error. This chain links TRBV2 with TRBJ2-3; the D is unclear. V was cut by 5 bases and J by 8 bases, with 20 bases left in between. CDR3 size: 15 residues. Germline values: CDR1 SNHLY, CDR2 FYNNEI. The CDR3 here is CASSPRTIKAGTQYF. For the CDR3, the DNA is TGTGCCAGCAGTCCAAGGACCATAAAGGCAGGTACGCAGTATTTT.

As regards this clonotype: A much larger clone sits a single nucleotide away, making a read error possible. The V gene is TRBV29-1, the J gene TRBJ1-2; possibly TRBD1 for D (5 bases). CDR1 is SQVTM and CDR2 is ANQGSEA in the germline V gene. The CDR3 is made up of 15 amino acids. The CDR3 sequence: CSVEDLGQGDYGHTF. The CDR3 bases are TGCAGCGTTGAAGATCTGGGGCAGGGTGACTATGGCCACACCTTC.

The chain couples TRBV2 to TRBJ1-1, with a possible D match to TRBD1 (5 bases). CDR1 SNHLY and CDR2 FYNNEI come from the germline V gene. The V end lost 7 bases, the J end lost 5 bases, and 14 bases lay between the germline ends. CDR3 length: 13 residues. CDR3 sequence reads: CASIPMGETEAFF. In nucleotides, the CDR3 is TGTGCCAGCATCCCGATGGGGGAGACTGAAGCTTTCTTT. Together with reference TRBV2 and TRBJ1-1, the CDR3 gives the full variable domain: EPEVTQTPSHQVTQMGQEVILRCVPISNHLYFYWYRQILGQKVEFLVSFYNNEISEKSEIFDDQFSVERPDGSNFTLKIRSTKLEDSAMYFCASIPMGETEAFFGQGTRLTVV.

A few counts support this clonotype. The V call is TRBV7-3, the J call TRBJ2-3, with 8 bases aligning to TRBD1. Germline-derived CDR1 and CDR2 are SGHTA and FQGTGA. After removal of 4 bases from V and 5 bases from J, the junction contained 8 bases not matched to a gene. This CDR3 region has 15 residues. The CDR3 bases are TGTGCCAGCAGCTCCGGACAGGGAAAGGGAGATACGCAGTATTTT. The encoded protein is CASSSGQGKGDTQYF.

In regard to this clonotype: A much larger clone differs from this one at a single base, so this may be a read error. The chain carries TRBV2 and TRBJ1-3, with D uncertain. Germline V CDR1 and CDR2: SNHLY, FYNNEI. The CDR3 extends over 14 amino acids. The CDR3 DNA reads TGTGCCATCCTACTTGAGGGTCGAGGAAACTCCATATATTTT. This sequence encodes CAILLEGRGNSIYF. Variable domain in full (rest from reference TRBV2 and TRBJ1-3): EPEVTQTPSHQVTQMGQEVILRCVPISNHLYFYWYRQILGQKVEFLVSFYNNEISEKSEIFDDQFSVERPDGSNFTLKIRSTKLEDSAMYFCAILLEGRGNSIYFGEGSWLTVV.

This clonotype was picked up a small number of times. This sequence joins TRBV27 and TRBJ2-6, with no clear D. V was pared by 5 bases and J by 0 bases, with 17 bases between. In germline, CDR1 is MNHEY, CDR2 SMNVEV (reference sequence). The CDR3 has 18 amino acids. CDR3 region: CASSPSRPSLSGANVLTF. The CDR3 nucleotides read TGTGCCAGCAGTCCCTCAAGGCCCTCCCTCTCTGGGGCCAACGTCCTGACTTTC.

CDR3 region: CASSQELSQGRYEQYF. The CDR3 DNA is TGTGCCAGCAGCCAAGAACTTTCACAGGGGCGCTACGAGCAGTACTTC. The rearrangement links TRBV4-2 to TRBJ2-7, with 7 bases fitting TRBD1. V lost 0 bases and J lost 3; bases outside the gene matches: 8. CDR1 is LGHNA, CDR2 YNFKEQ, per germline. The length of the CDR3 is 16 residues.

The sample holds a few counts of this clonotype. This chain links TRBV6-2 or TRBV6-3 with TRBJ2-7; D remains ambiguous. CDR1 MNHEY and CDR2 SVGEGT come from the germline V gene. The CDR3 runs 13 residues. V was cut by 2 bases and J by 4 bases, with 9 bases left in between. The CDR3 DNA follows: TGTGCCAGCAGTTACAGGGATCGGTACGAGCAGTACTTC. It codes for CASSYRDRYEQYF.

This clonotype appeared many times. V is TRBV28 and J is TRBJ2-4; TRBD1 matches at 7 bases. The J segment lost 0 bases and the V segment lost 5 bases, leaving 10 bases of the junction unmatched. CDR3 length: 17 amino acids. CDR1 is MDHEN and CDR2 is SYDVKM in the germline V gene. DNA for the CDR3: TGTGCCAGCAGTCCCCTCCGACAGGGTCTAGCCAAAAACATTCAGTACTTC. Protein: CASSPLRQGLAKNIQYF.

The rearrangement joins TRBV18 to TRBJ1-1; D ambiguous. Germline assignment: CDR1 KGHSH and CDR2 LQKENI. This CDR3 has 14 residues. V shed 2 bases and J shed 3 bases, with 10 bases lying between them. This CDR3 is CASSPTTAYTEAFF. CDR3 nucleotides: TGTGCCAGCTCACCAACGACGGCCTACACTGAAGCTTTCTTT.

Many counts were recorded for this clonotype. This chain links TRBV20-1 with TRBJ2-5, with unresolved D. The germline V gene has CDR1 DFQATT and CDR2 SNEGSKA (reference sequence). Between the trimmed V and J ends, which lost 0 bases and 2 bases, there was a span of 25 bases. The CDR3 length is 19 residues. The CDR3 protein is CSARDYGYTDPSSQETQYF. CDR3 in DNA: TGCAGTGCTAGAGATTATGGCTATACCGACCCATCATCACAAGAGACCCAGTACTTC.

As concerns this clonotype: This sequence may be a read error, since a much larger clone differs from it by one base. This is likely a read error, given that the CDR3 carries no conserved phenylalanine or tryptophan at its end. The V gene is TRBV27, the J gene TRBJ2-1; the D is unclear. The V gene's germline CDR1 is MNHEY and CDR2 SMNVEV (reference sequence). Trimming cost V 2 bases and J 0 bases, with 8 bases left between them. CDR3 length equals 15 residues. CDR3 in DNA: TGTGCCAGCAGTTTAGAGAGGAGCTCCTACAATGAGCAGTTCCTC. Translated: CASSLERSSYNEQFL.

Regarding this clonotype: At one boundary the junction diverges from the germline segment, which might be a read error. The chain employs TRBV7-9 and TRBJ2-3; the D gene is possibly TRBD1 (6 bases). This CDR3 is built from 11 residues. Germline CDR1 is SEHNR and CDR2 is FQNEAQ (reference sequence). CDR3 region: CAGRGPDTQYF. In DNA, the CDR3 is TGTGCCGGCAGGGGACCAGATACGCAGTATTTT.

This clonotype was observed a handful of times. The genes are TRBV6-1 and TRBJ2-3; TRBD2 agrees at 7 bases. CDR3 length equals 16 residues. V shed 0 bases and J 0 bases; nucleotides not matched to a gene: 3. The germline gives CDR1 MNHNS, CDR2 SASEGT. The CDR3 DNA follows: TGTGCCAGCAGTGAAGCGGCGGGGGAGAGCACAGATACGCAGTATTTT. Amino acid sequence: CASSEAAGESTDTQYF.

On this clonotype: One end of the junction does not line up with germline, which may come from a read error. V and J are TRBV2 and TRBJ1-5, with D uncertain. The CDR3 length is 12 residues. Germline CDR1 reads SNHLY; CDR2 reads FYNNEI. The DNA for the CDR3 is TGTGTCAGCAGAGTCAAGAATCAGCCCCAGCATTTT. It codes for CVSRVKNQPQHF.

The chain joins TRBV7-9 to TRBJ2-3; a possible D gene is TRBD2 (6 bases). V lost 1 base, J lost 8 bases, and 13 bases lay in between. The CDR3 runs to 14 residues. Germline V gives CDR1 SEHNR, CDR2 FQNEAQ (reference sequence). This chain's CDR3 is CASSLGRGGATQYF. In DNA, the CDR3 is TGTGCCAGCAGCTTAGGGCGGGGTGGGGCTACGCAGTATTTT. Using reference TRBV7-9 and TRBJ2-3 for the parts outside the CDR3, the full variable domain is DTGVSQNPRHKITKRGQNVTFRCDPISEHNRLYWYRQTLGQGPEFLTYFQNEAQLEKSRLLSDRFSAERPKGSFSTLEIQRTEQGDSAMYLCASSLGRGGATQYFGPGTRLTVL.

The chain carries TRBV19 and TRBJ2-7, with D possibly matching TRBD1 (5 bases). This CDR3 comprises 13 residues. The germline V gene has CDR1 LNHDA and CDR2 SQIVND (reference sequence). The CDR3 is CAVQGNDSYEQYF. In nucleotides, the CDR3 is TGTGCAGTTCAGGGTAATGACTCCTACGAGCAGTACTTC.

DNA of the CDR3: TGTGCCAGCAGCTCACCGCCTGTGGGACAGCCGGCTTACGAGCAGTACTTC. Translation gives CASSSPPVGQPAYEQYF. The chain recombines TRBV5-6 with TRBJ2-7, with 7 bases that match TRBD1. J lost 4 bases, V lost 3 bases, and 16 bases had no gene match. Germline V gives CDR1 SGHDT, CDR2 YYEEEE. The CDR3 consists of 17 residues.

The V gene is TRBV7-9, the J gene TRBJ2-1, with TRBD1 matching over 11 bases. This CDR3 contains 17 residues. With 5 bases clipped from V and 9 bases from J, the junction kept 15 bases outside the gene matches. From germline, CDR1 is SEHNR and CDR2 FQNEAQ (reference sequence). Here the CDR3 reads CASSITGQGAISSEQFF. For the CDR3, the DNA is TGTGCCAGCAGCATAACTGGACAGGGGGCTATTAGCTCTGAGCAGTTCTTC.

The rearrangement uses TRBV4-2 and TRBJ2-5, with D possibly being TRBD1 (6 bases). The CDR3 spans 15 residues. The V end lost 0 bases, the J end lost 5 bases, and 13 bases lay between the germline ends. The germline CDR1 and CDR2 sequences are LGHNA and YNFKEQ. The CDR3: CASSQDPGVRETQYF. Written as DNA, the CDR3 is TGTGCCAGCAGCCAAGATCCAGGGGTTAGGGAGACCCAGTACTTC.

This clonotype was recorded many times. The V and J genes are TRBV20-1 and TRBJ1-4; TRBD1 might be the D (5 bases). This CDR3 spans 14 amino acids. Germline CDR1 and CDR2: DFQATT and SNEGSKA (reference sequence). Trimming shortened V by 0 bases and J by 4 bases, and 9 bases separated the two germline ends. The CDR3 sequence: CSAREGRINEKLFF. The CDR3 DNA is TGCAGTGCTAGAGAGGGACGGATTAATGAAAAACTGTTTTTT.

The chain joins TRBV19 to TRBJ2-1, with TRBD2 as a possible D gene (6 bases). This CDR3 contains 15 residues. The V and J ends lost 1 base and 4 bases respectively, with 11 bases between them. Germline CDR1 and CDR2: LNHDA and SQIVND (reference sequence). The CDR3: CASSIAGGRYNEQFF. CDR3 bases: TGTGCCAGTAGTATAGCCGGGGGTCGGTACAATGAGCAGTTCTTC.

Note on this clonotype: Possible read error: a much larger clone is one base away. The chain combines TRBV6-6 with TRBJ1-2; TRBD1 agrees at 7 bases. The germline V gene has CDR1 MNHNY and CDR2 SVGAGI (reference sequence). The CDR3 runs to 12 residues. The CDR3 nucleotides read TGTGCCACCCCCGGACAGGAGGAGGGCTACGCCTTC. This gives the protein CATPGQEEGYAF.

The chain links TRBV18 to TRBJ1-4; TRBD1 agrees at 7 bases. The CDR3 has 17 amino acids. Germline V gene sequence: CDR1 KGHSH, CDR2 LQKENI. After removal of 3 bases from V and 5 bases from J, the junction contained 12 bases not matched to a gene. The CDR3 DNA sequence: TGTGCCAGCTCACCGGAATGGACAGGAGCCAACAATGAAAAACTGTTTTTT. Protein product: CASSPEWTGANNEKLFF.

This rearrangement joins TRBV20-1 to TRBJ2-1; 12 bases are a match to TRBD2. The germline V gene encodes CDR1 DFQATT and CDR2 SNEGSKA (reference sequence). Trimming took 2 bases from V and 4 from J; bases not matched to a gene: 12. CDR3 length equals 18 residues. The CDR3 loop reads CSARTTRLAGAVYNEQFF. The CDR3 nucleotides are TGCAGTGCTAGAACCACCCGACTAGCGGGAGCGGTTTACAATGAGCAGTTCTTC.

The rearrangement joins TRBV5-8 to TRBJ2-5; TRBD1 is a possible D gene (5 bases). V was pared by 4 bases and J by 0 bases, with 16 bases between. The germline V gene has CDR1 SGHTS and CDR2 YDEGEE. This CDR3 comprises 16 residues. CDR3 residues: CASSPGAGPYQETQYF. CDR3 sequence (DNA): TGTGCCAGCAGCCCTGGGGCAGGGCCGTACCAAGAGACCCAGTACTTC.

The V call is TRBV15, the J call TRBJ1-1; no definite D call. Germline CDR1 reads LNHNV; CDR2 reads YYDKDF (reference sequence). V was cut by 0 bases and J by 11 bases, with 13 bases left in between. This CDR3 has 13 residues. The CDR3 DNA reads TGTGCCACCAGCAGAGACCGCAGAGCAGAGGCTTTCTTT. As protein: CATSRDRRAEAFF.

J is TRBJ1-1 and V is TRBV5-1; 11 bases are shared with TRBD1. The trim removed 3 bases at V and 3 bases at J, leaving 7 bases unmatched. Germline V gene data show CDR1 as SGHRS and CDR2 as YFSETQ. This CDR3 comprises 16 residues. The CDR3 is CASSYGQGARHTEAFF. The CDR3 nucleotides read TGCGCCAGCAGCTACGGACAGGGGGCTAGGCACACTGAAGCTTTCTTT.

This clonotype was counted ten times or more. The chain has TRBV4-1 and TRBJ1-5; no firm D call. The length of the CDR3 is 16 residues. Trimming took 3 bases from V and 2 from J, leaving 14 bases between them. Germline V gene data show CDR1 as MGHRA and CDR2 as YSYEKL. CDR3 region: CASSQGSNQGNQPQHF. The CDR3 DNA sequence: TGCGCCAGCAGCCAGGGATCAAACCAGGGCAATCAGCCCCAGCATTTT.